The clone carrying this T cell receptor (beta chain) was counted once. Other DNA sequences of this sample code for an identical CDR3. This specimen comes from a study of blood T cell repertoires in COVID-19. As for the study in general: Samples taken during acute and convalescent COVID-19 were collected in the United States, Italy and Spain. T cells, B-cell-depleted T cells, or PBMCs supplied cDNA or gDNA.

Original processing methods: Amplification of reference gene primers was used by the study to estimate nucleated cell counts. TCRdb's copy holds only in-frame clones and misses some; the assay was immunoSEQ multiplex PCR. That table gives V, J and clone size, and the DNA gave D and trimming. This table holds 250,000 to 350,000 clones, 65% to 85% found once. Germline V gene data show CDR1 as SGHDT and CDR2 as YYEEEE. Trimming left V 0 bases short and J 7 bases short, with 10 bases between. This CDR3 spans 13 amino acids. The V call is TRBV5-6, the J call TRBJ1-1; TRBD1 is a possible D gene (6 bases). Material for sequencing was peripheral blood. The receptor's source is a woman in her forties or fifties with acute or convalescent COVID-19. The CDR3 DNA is TGTGCCAGCAGCTTGGGTACAGGGCTTGAAGCTTTCTTT. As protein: CASSLGTGLEAFF.